This T cell receptor beta chain was sequenced during a study of blood T cell repertoires in COVID-19. The assay was immunoSEQ multiplex PCR, and TCRdb's table has in-frame clones only and misses some. The table records 310,000 or so clones, around 90% of them present only once. With V trimmed by 4 bases and J by 0 bases, 1 base remained unmatched. This CDR3 contains 15 residues. CDR1 is SGHRS, CDR2 YFSETQ, per germline. The sample comprised peripheral blood. The receptor was derived from a woman aged 50 to 65 who had recovered from COVID-19. The gene calls are TRBV5-1 and TRBJ2-3; TRBD2 matches at 11 bases. This chain's CDR3 is CASSRTSGSTDTQYF. The CDR3 DNA is TGCGCCAGCAGCCGGACTAGCGGGAGCACAGATACGCAGTATTTT.